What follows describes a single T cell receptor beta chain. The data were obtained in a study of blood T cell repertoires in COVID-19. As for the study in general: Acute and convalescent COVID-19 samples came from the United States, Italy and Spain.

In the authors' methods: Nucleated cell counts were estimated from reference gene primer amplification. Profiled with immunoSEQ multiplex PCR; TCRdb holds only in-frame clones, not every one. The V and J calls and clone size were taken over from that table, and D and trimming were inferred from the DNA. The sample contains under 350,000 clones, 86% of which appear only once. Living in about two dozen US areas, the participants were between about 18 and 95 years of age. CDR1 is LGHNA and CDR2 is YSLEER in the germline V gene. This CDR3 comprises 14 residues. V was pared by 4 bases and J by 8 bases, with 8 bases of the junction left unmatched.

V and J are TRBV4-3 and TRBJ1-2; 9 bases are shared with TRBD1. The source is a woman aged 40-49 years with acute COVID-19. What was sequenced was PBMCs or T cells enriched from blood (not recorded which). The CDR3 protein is CASSPGQGSGGYTF. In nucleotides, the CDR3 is TGCGCCAGCAGCCCGGGACAGGGCTCAGGCGGCTACACCTTC.